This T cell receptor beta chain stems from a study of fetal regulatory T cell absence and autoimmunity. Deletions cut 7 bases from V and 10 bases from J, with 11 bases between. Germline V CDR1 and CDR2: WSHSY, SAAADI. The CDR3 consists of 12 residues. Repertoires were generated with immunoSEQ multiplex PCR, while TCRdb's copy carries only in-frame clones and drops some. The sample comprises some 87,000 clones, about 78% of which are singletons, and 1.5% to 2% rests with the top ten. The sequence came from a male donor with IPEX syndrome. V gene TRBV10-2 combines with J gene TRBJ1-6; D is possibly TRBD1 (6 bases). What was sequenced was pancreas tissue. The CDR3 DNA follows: TGCGCCAGCAAACAGGGAAAGTCACCCCTCCACTTT. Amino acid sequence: CASKQGKSPLHF.